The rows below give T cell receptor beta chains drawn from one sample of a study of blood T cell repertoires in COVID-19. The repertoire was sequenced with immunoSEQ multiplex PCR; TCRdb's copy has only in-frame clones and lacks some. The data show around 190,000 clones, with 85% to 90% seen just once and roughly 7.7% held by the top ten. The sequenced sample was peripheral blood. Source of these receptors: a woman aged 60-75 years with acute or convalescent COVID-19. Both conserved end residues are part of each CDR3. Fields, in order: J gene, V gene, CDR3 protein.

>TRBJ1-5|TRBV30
CAWSDLGGGNQPQHF
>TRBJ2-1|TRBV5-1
CASSSGTYNEQFF
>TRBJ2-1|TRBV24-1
CATSLTSGSNNEQFF
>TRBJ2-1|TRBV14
CASRVDSSYNEQFF
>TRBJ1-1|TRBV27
CASSSPIANEAFF
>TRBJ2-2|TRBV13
CASSSTATGELFF
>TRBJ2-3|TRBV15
CATKDGALSFTDTQYF
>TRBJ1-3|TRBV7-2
CASSSPVGSGVNTIYF
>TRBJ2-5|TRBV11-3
CASSFGAGFFQETQYF
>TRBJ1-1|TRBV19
CASRAAGGTEAFF
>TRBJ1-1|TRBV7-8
CASSSYLAGETEAFF
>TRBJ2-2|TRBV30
CAWISGIGELFF
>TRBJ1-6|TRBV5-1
CASKPGDGFGSYNSPLHF
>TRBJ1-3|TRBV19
CASSNEAGNGNTIYF
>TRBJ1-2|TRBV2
CASSESEPDGYTF
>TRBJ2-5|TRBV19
CASSHKIAGRETQYF
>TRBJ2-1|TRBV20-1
CSATGNEQFF
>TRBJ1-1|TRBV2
CASSEGSGDTEAFF
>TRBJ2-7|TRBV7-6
CASSPEWSSGVVGYEQYF
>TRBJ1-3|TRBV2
CASSQTGGFSGNTIYF
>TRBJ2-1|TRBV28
CASSLQREGNEQFF
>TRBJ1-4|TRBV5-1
CASSFFGEANEKLFF
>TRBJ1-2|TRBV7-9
CASSLEVGGINYGYTF
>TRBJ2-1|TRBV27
CASSAGSNNEQFF
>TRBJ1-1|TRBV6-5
CASRVTGEAFF
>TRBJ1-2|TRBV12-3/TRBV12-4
CASTVGGPYGYTF
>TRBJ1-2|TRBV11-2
CASSLSRTGYGYTF
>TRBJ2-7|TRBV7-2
CASSLGGLASYEQYF
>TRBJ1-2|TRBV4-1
CASSHYIDRGRSYGYTF
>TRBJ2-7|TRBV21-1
CASSNDSVDEQYF
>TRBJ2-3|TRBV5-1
CASSGLAADTQYF
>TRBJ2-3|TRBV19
CASSPQLLTDTQYF
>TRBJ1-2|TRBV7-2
CASSPLRRLDGYTF